Sequencing of this T cell receptor beta chain was carried out in a study of cytomegalovirus exposure and HLA in healthy donors. Study results and caveats: It was confirmed in vitro that a few of the CMV-associated chains were specific for CMV antigens. It was found in a later analysis that first-cohort TCR clusters tended to co-occur in the approximately 130 validation repertoires. Listed as cytomegalovirus-associated were about 160 TCR beta chains.

About this clone itself: No antigen is known for it.

Clones were sequenced by immunoSEQ multiplex PCR, and TCRdb holds only the in-frame ones, with some missing. This sample carries 50,000 or so clones, 85% to 95% of them seen once, and the ten largest clones take 2% to 2.5%. The ends lost 5 bases at V and 4 bases at J; junction bases unmatched: 6. Germline V gives CDR1 LNHDA, CDR2 SQIVND (reference sequence). The CDR3 consists of 15 residues. V is TRBV19 and J is TRBJ1-2; 11 bases align to TRBD1. The clonotype comes from a man between 18 and 29 years old in good health and CMV-seronegative. The material sequenced was PBMCs. CDR3 sequence (DNA): TGTGCCAGTAGTTCTGGGACAGGGGGTTCCTATGGCTACACCTTC. It encodes CASSSGTGGSYGYTF.